The entry that follows covers one T cell receptor beta chain sequence. Its specificity is not known. Both 60 Vbeta primers and 13 Jbeta primers went into the PCR. Here immunoSEQ multiplex PCR was the method, and the copy in TCRdb shows in-frame clones only, minus some. The sample yields about 130,000 clones, around 75% seen once. This sample is drawn from a study of cytomegalovirus exposure and HLA in healthy donors. Study-wide results and caveats: Later analysis showed most CMV-associated TCR beta chains appearing HLA-restricted.

V was clipped by 0 bases and J by 13 bases, with 21 bases between them. CDR3 length: 15 residues. Germline V CDR1 and CDR2: MGHRA, YSYEKL. Sequenced sample: PBMCs. The chain links TRBV4-1 to TRBJ1-2; possible D gene TRBD1, 5 bases. This TCR was sampled from a man aged 55 to 70 in good health and CMV-seropositive. The CDR3 here is CASSQDFRTGRDPTF. Here the CDR3 DNA reads TGCGCCAGCAGCCAAGATTTTAGGACGGGGAGGGACCCCACCTTC.